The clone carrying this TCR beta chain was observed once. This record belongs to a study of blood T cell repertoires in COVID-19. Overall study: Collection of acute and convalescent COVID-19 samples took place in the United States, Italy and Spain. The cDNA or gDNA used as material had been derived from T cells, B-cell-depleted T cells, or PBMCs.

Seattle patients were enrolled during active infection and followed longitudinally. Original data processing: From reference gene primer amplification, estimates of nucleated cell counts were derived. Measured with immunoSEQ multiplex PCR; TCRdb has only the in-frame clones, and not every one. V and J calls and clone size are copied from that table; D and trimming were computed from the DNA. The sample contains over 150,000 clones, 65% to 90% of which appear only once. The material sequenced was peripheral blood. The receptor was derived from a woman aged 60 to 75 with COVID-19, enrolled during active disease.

CDR3 sequence reads: CASSVRTGFTDTQYF. CDR3 coding DNA: TGTGCCAGCAGCGTCCGGACAGGTTTCACAGATACGCAGTATTTT. The chain has TRBV9 and TRBJ2-3; 7 bases are a match to TRBD1. CDR1 and CDR2 from the germline V gene are SGDLS and YYNGEE. CDR3 size: 15 residues. With 2 bases clipped from V and 2 bases from J, the junction kept 5 bases outside the gene matches. The whole variable domain, filled in from reference TRBV9 and TRBJ2-3, reads DSGVTQTPKHLITATGQRVTLRCSPRSGDLSVYWYQQSLDQGLQFLIQYYNGEERAKGNILERFSAQQFPDLHSELNLSSLELGDSALYFCASSVRTGFTDTQYFGPGTRLTVL.